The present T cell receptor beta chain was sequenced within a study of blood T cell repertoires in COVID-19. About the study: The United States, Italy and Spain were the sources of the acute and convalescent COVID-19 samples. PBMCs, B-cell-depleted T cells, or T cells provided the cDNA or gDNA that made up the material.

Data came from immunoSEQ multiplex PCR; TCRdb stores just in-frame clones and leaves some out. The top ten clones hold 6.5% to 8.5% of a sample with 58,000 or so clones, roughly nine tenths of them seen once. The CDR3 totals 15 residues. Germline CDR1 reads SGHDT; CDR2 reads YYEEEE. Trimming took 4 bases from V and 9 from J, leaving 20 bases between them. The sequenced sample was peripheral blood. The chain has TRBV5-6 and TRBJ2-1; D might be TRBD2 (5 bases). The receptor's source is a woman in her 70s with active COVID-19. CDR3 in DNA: TGTGCCAGCAGCCCGACTAAACTCTCTTGGGGTGAGCAGTTCTTC. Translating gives CASSPTKLSWGEQFF.